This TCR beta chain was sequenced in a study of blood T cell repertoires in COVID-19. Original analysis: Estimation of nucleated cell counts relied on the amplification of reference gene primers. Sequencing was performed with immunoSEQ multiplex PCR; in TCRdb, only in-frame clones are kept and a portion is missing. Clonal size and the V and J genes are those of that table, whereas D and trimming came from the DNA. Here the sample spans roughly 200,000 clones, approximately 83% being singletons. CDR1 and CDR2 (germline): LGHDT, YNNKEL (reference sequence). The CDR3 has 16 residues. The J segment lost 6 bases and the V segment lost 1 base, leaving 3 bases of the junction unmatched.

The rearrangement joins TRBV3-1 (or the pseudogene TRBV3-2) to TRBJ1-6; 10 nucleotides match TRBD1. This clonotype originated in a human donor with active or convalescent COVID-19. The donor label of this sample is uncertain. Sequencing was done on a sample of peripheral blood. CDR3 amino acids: CASSQARTGGNSPLHF. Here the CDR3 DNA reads TGTGCCAGCAGCCAAGCTAGGACAGGGGGTAATTCACCCCTCCACTTT.